Presented here are 11 T cell receptor beta chains from one specimen sequenced in a study of T cell changes during pregnancy in multiple sclerosis. Some clones are missing from TCRdb's copy, which holds only in-frame ones; the method was immunoSEQ multiplex PCR. The table has under 110,000 clones, more than 90% seen once. The starting material was peripheral blood, obtained in the second trimester of pregnancy. All receptors come from a female donor with multiple sclerosis, enrolled in a pregnancy study.

The V call is TRBV15, the J call TRBJ2-6, with D possibly TRBD1 on 6 matching bases. CDR3 size: 16 residues. CDR1 is LNHNV, CDR2 YYDKDF, per germline (reference sequence). The V end lost 0 bases, the J end lost 3 bases, and 9 bases lay between the germline ends. The CDR3 DNA is TGTGCCACCAGCAGAGATACAGGGTTTGGGGCCAACGTCCTGACTTTC. Its protein is CATSRDTGFGANVLTF. Full variable domain (missing parts from reference TRBV15 and TRBJ2-6): DAMVIQNPRYQVTQFGKPVTLSCSQTLNHNVMYWYQQKSSQAPKLLFHYYDKDFNNEADTPDNFQSRRPNTSFCFLDIRSPGLGDTAMYLCATSRDTGFGANVLTFGAGSRLTVL.

This clone was seen only once. The chain combines TRBV14 with TRBJ2-1; 8 bases are shared with TRBD2. V gave up 0 bases and J gave up 4 bases; unmatched junction bases: 8. The CDR3 runs 17 residues. The germline CDR1 and CDR2 sequences are SGHDN and FVKESK. The CDR3 sequence is CASSQDLGVAGYNEQFF. Here the CDR3 DNA reads TGTGCCAGCAGCCAAGATCTTGGGGTAGCGGGGTACAATGAGCAGTTCTTC.

V gene TRBV18 combines with J gene TRBJ2-7; TRBD1 aligns across 7 bases. Germline assignment: CDR1 KGHSH and CDR2 LQKENI. After removal of 3 bases from V and 4 bases from J, the junction contained 6 bases not matched to a gene. The CDR3 extends over 14 amino acids. The CDR3 protein is CASSPETGPYEQYF. The CDR3 DNA sequence: TGTGCCAGCTCACCCGAGACAGGGCCTTACGAGCAGTACTTC. Complete variable domain (other parts from reference TRBV18 and TRBJ2-7): NAGVMQNPRHLVRRRGQEARLRCSPMKGHSHVYWYRQLPEEGLKFMVYLQKENIIDESGMPKERFSAEFPKEGPSILRIQQVVRGDSAAYFCASSPETGPYEQYFGPGTRLTVT.

The chain is built from TRBV6-1 and TRBJ2-7, with D possibly TRBD2 on 6 matching bases. CDR1 is MNHNS, CDR2 SASEGT, per germline. This CDR3 is built from 13 residues. Trimming cost V 4 bases and J 4 bases, with 11 bases left between them. CDR3 coding DNA: TGTGCCAGCAGTGGAACTAGCTGGTACGAGCAGTACTTC. This gives the protein CASSGTSWYEQYF.

The chain employs TRBV18 and TRBJ1-1; 8 bases fit TRBD1. Germline V gene sequence: CDR1 KGHSH, CDR2 LQKENI. This CDR3 is 14 amino acids long. Germline trimming cut 4 bases from V and 11 bases from J; bases unmatched to any gene: 12. CDR3 nucleotide sequence: TGTGCCAGCTCACTACCAGGGGGCACCGGCGACGCTTTCTTT. It is translated as CASSLPGGTGDAFF.

The chain recombines TRBV5-6 with TRBJ2-1; 8 bases map to TRBD2. Trimming at V came to 4 bases and at J to 6 bases, leaving 3 bases not matched to a gene. CDR1 is SGHDT, CDR2 YYEEEE, per germline. This CDR3 is 13 amino acids long. CDR3 sequence reads: CASSPGTSNEQFF. The CDR3 DNA is TGTGCCAGCAGCCCCGGGACTAGCAATGAGCAGTTCTTC. The variable domain in full, with the rest retrieved from reference TRBV5-6 and TRBJ2-1, is DAGVTQSPTHLIKTRGQQVTLRCSPKSGHDTVSWYQQALGQGPQFIFQYYEEEERQRGNFPDRFSGHQFPNYSSELNVNALLLGDSALYLCASSPGTSNEQFFGPGTRLTVL.

The chain carries TRBV5-1 and TRBJ1-1, with TRBD1 identical over 7 bases. The germline V gene has CDR1 SGHRS and CDR2 YFSETQ. The CDR3 is 12 residues long. V dropped 0 bases and J dropped 10; count of bases not matched to a gene: 3. The DNA of the CDR3 is TGCGCCAGCAGCTTGGTGACAGGGCTAGCTTTCTTT. Translated: CASSLVTGLAFF.

The V and J genes are TRBV18 and TRBJ2-1, with 8 positions matching TRBD2. Germline V lookup: CDR1 KGHSH, CDR2 LQKENI. This CDR3 comprises 15 residues. Germline trimming cut 6 bases from V and 4 bases from J; bases unmatched to any gene: 8. The CDR3 sequence: CASSSDGRGYNEQFF. CDR3 nucleotides: TGTGCCAGCTCCTCGGACGGGAGGGGTTACAATGAGCAGTTCTTC.

This rearrangement joins TRBV7-2 to TRBJ2-3, with 8 bases identical to TRBD2. Per germline, CDR1 SGHTA and CDR2 FQGNSA. The CDR3 is made up of 15 amino acids. The V and J ends lost 3 bases and 0 bases, in that order; junction bases with no gene match: 2. CDR3 DNA sequence: TGTGCCAGCAGCTTTACTAGCGGTAGCACAGATACGCAGTATTTT. Translation: CASSFTSGSTDTQYF.

This clone was counted once. V gene TRBV27 combines with J gene TRBJ2-7; TRBD2 agrees at 13 bases. J lost 7 bases, V lost 3 bases, and 9 bases had no gene match. The CDR3 is 16 residues long. CDR1 is MNHEY, CDR2 SMNVEV, per germline (reference sequence). The CDR3 here is CASSFSWTSGSEEQYF. CDR3 nucleotide sequence: TGTGCCAGCAGTTTTTCTTGGACTAGCGGGAGTGAAGAGCAGTACTTC.

The chain is built from TRBV18 and TRBJ1-3; D possibly corresponds to TRBD1 (6 bases). Germline-derived CDR1 and CDR2 are KGHSH and LQKENI. This CDR3 has 14 amino acids. V gave up 6 bases and J gave up 0 bases, with 9 bases separating them. This CDR3 is CASSGDISGNTIYF. CDR3 DNA: TGTGCCAGCTCTGGGGACATCTCTGGAAACACCATATATTTT.